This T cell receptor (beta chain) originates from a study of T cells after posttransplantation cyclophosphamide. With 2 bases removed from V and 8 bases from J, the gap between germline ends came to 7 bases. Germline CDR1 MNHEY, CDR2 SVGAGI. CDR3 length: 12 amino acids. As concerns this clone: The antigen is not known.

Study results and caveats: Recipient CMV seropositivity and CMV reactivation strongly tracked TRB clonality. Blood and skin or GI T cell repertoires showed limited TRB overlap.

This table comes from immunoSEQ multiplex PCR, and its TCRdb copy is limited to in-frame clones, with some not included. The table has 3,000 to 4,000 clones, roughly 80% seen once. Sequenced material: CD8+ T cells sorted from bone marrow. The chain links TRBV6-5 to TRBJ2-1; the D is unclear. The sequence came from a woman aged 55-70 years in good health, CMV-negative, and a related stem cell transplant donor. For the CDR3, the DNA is TGTGCCAGCAGTTACCCAGGCGATGAGCAGTTCTTC. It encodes CASSYPGDEQFF.